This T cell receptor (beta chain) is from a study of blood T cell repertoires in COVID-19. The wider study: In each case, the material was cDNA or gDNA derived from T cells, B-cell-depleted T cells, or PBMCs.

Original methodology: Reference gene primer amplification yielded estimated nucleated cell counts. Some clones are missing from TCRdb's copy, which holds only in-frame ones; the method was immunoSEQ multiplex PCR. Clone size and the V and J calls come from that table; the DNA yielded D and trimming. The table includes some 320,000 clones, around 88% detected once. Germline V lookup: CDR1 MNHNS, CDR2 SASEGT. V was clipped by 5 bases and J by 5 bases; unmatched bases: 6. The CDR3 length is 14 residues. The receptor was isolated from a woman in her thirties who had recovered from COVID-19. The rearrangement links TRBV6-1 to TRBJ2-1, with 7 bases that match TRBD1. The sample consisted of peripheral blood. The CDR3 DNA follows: TGTGCCAGCAGTTCTAGACAGGGCGACAATGAGCAGTTCTTC. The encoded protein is CASSSRQGDNEQFF.